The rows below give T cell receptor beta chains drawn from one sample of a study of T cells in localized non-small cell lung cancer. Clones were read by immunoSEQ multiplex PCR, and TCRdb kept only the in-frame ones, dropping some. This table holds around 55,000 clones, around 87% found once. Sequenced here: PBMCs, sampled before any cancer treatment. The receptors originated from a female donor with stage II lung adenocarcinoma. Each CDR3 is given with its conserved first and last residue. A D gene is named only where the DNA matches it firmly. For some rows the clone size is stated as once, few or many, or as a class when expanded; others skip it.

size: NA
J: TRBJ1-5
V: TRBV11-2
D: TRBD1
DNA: TGTGCCAGCAGCTTAGGGTCGGGACAGGTGGACCAGCCCCAGCATTTT
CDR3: CASSLGSGQVDQPQHF

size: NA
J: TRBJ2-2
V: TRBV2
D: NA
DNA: TGTGCCACCACACTCGGCAGGGTGGGCACCGGGGAGCTGTTTTTT
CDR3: CATTLGRVGTGELFF

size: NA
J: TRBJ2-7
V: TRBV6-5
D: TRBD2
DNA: TGTGCCAGCGGGGGGGAGCCTGGGTCCTACGAGCAGTACTTC
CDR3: CASGGEPGSYEQYF

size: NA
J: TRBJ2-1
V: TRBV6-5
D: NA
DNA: TGTGCCAGCAGTGTCTCGGGACTGGGGAATGAGCAGTTCTTC
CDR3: CASSVSGLGNEQFF

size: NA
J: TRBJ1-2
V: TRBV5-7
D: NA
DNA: TGCGCCAGCAGCCCAGGTTGGTCAGGGAACTATGGCTACACCTTC
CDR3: CASSPGWSGNYGYTF

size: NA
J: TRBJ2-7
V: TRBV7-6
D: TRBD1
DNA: TGTGCCAGCAGCGATGGGTGGGACAGCGTATTCGAGCAGTACTTC
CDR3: CASSDGWDSVFEQYF

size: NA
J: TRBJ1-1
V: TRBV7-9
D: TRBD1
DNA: TGTGCCAGCAGCTTCCTTCTGGACAGGCCCGAAGCTTTCTTT
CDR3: CASSFLLDRPEAFF

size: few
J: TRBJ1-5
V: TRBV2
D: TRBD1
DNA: TGTGCCAGCAGTGAATGGACAGGGTTTAATCAGCCCCAGCATTTT
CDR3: CASSEWTGFNQPQHF

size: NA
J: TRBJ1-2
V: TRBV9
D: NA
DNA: TGTGCCAGCAGCGGCGAGTCGGGGAACTATGGCTACACCTTC
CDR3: CASSGESGNYGYTF

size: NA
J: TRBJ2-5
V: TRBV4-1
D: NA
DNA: TGCGCCAGCAGCCAAGGCAGGGCCCAAGAGACCCAGTACTTC
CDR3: CASSQGRAQETQYF

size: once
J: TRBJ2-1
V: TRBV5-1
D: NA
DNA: TGCGCCAGCAGCTTGCTACAAAGTGGGGGTGAGCAGTTCTTC
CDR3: CASSLLQSGGEQFF

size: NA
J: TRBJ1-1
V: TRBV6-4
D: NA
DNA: TGTGCCAGCAGTGTTCTCGAGGGGACTGAAGCTTTCTTT
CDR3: CASSVLEGTEAFF

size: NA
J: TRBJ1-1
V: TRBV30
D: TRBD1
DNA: TGTGCCTGTGAACAGGGGTATGACACTGAAGCTTTCTTT
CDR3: CACEQGYDTEAFF

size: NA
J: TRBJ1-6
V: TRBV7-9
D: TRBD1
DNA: TGTGCCAGCAGCTTAGAGGGGACAGAAGATAGTAATTCACCCCTCCACTTT
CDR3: CASSLEGTEDSNSPLHF

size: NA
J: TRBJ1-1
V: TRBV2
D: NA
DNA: TGTGCCAGCAGCCCCACCAGGGAGGGTACTGAAGCTTTCTTT
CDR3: CASSPTREGTEAFF

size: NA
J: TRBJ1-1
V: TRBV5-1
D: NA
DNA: TGCGCCAGCGGGGGAGGTTTCATGAACACTGAAGCTTTCTTT
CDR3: CASGGGFMNTEAFF

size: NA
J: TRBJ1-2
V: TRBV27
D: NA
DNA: TGTGCCAGCACCGACCCAGGGGAGGAGGGTGGCTACACCTTC
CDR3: CASTDPGEEGGYTF

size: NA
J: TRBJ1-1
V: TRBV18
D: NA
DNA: TGTGCCAGCTCATCGGCCCTGAACACTGAAGCTTTCTTT
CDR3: CASSSALNTEAFF

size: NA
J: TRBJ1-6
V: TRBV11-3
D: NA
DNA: TGTGCCAGCAGTTCCGGGACGGACAATTCACCCCTCCACTTT
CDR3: CASSSGTDNSPLHF

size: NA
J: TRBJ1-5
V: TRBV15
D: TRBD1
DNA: TGTGCCACCAGCAGAGATCAAACAGGGGTTCAGCCCCAGCATTTT
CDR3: CATSRDQTGVQPQHF

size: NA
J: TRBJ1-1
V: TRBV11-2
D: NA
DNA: TGTGCCAGCAGCTCCTTGTTGTTTGGTGTAGAAGCTTTCTTT
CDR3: CASSSLLFGVEAFF

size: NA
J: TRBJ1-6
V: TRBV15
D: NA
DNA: TGTGCCACCAGCAGAGCCGAATTTCCGTCACCCCTCCACTTT
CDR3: CATSRAEFPSPLHF

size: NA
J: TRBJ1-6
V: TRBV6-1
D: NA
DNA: TGTGCCAGCAGTGGGGGCACGACAGGACTCCACTTT
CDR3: CASSGGTTGLHF

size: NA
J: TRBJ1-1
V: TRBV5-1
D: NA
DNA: TGCGCCAGCAGCTTGGTGGCAGGCGAGTACACTGAAGCTTTCTTT
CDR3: CASSLVAGEYTEAFF

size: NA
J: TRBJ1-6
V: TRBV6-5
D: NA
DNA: TGTGCCAGCAGTTACTCGAGGGACATGAATAATTCACCCCTCCACTTT
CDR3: CASSYSRDMNNSPLHF

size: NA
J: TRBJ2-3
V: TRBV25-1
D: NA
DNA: TGTGCCAGCAGTGACAGGGTAAACACAGATACGCAGTATTTT
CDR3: CASSDRVNTDTQYF

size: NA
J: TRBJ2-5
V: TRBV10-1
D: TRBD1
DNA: TGCGCCAGCAGTTACGACAGGGAAGAGACCCAGTACTTC
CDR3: CASSYDREETQYF

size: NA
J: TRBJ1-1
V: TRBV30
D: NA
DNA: TGTGCCTGGAGTGTACTCCACCCCCTGAACCAGATGAACACTGAAGCTTTCTTT
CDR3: CAWSVLHPLNQMNTEAFF